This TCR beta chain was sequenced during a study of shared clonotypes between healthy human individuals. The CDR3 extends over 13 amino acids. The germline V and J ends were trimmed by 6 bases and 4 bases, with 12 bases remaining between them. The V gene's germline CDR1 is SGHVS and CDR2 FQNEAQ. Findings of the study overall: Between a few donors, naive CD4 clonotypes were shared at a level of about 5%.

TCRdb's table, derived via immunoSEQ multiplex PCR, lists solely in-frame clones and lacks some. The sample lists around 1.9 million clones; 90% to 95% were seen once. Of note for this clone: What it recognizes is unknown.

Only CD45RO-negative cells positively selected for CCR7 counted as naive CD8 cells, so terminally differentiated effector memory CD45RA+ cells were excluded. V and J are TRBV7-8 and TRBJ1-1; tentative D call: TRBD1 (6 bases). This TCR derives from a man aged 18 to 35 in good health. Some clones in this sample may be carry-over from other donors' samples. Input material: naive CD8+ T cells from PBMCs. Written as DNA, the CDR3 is TGTGCCAGCAGTCAGGGGAGTTTCACTGAAGCTTTCTTT. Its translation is CASSQGSFTEAFF.